This T cell receptor (beta chain) was profiled in a study of tumor-infiltrating lymphocytes in primary liver carcinoma. In germline, CDR1 is SGHKS, CDR2 YYEKEE (reference sequence). CDR3 length: 15 amino acids. Note on this clonotype: No antigen is known for it. A junction boundary mismatches the germline segment, possibly from a read error.

The study's findings and limits: The study found only about 7-24% of top clones in all five tumor regions.

With around 490 ng total RNA as template and a constant-region primer, TCR beta cDNA was made. Researchers made the TCR beta libraries by running three nested multiplex PCR rounds with slightly modified ARM-PCR. The opening two PCR rounds, around 9 cycles each, paired TRBV1-TRBV30 forward primers with a C-beta reverse primer. TCRdb re-derived calls from the multiplex PCR reads in MiXCR, one entry per CDR3 protein. Among around 47,000 distinct CDR3 sequences listed, approximately 73% were seen once. Unsorted bulk tissue of about 19-31 mg yielded co-extracted RNA and DNA. Patients had primary liver carcinoma treated by surgical resection. At sampling, these chronic HBV carriers had received no treatment. Each tumor had five separate regions sampled.

Sequenced: liver tumor tissue from sampling region 2. As to subset: tumor region T2, inferior pole. This TCR was sampled from a man aged 35-49 years with primary liver carcinoma and hepatitis B virus infection. V is TRBV5-5 and J is TRBJ2-2; TRBD2 agrees at 10 bases. The CDR3, as DNA: TGTGCCAGCAGTGGGACTAGCGTCTACATCGGGGAGCTGTTTTTC. Amino acid sequence: CASSGTSVYIGELFF. Complete variable domain (other parts from reference TRBV5-5 and TRBJ2-2): DAGVTQSPTHLIKTRGQQVTLRCSPISGHKSVSWYQQVLGQGPQFIFQYYEKEERGRGNFPDRFSARQFPNYSSELNVNALLLGDSALYLCASSGTSVYIGELFFGEGSRLTVL.